This TCR beta chain originates from a study of blood T cell repertoires in COVID-19. Looking at the study overall: Donors in the United States, Italy and Spain gave samples during acute or convalescent COVID-19. The analysed material was cDNA or gDNA that came from T cells, B-cell-depleted T cells, or PBMCs.

Germline CDR1 and CDR2: MNHNS and SASEGT. V was clipped by 1 base and J by 5 bases, with 17 bases between them. CDR3 length: 16 amino acids. TCRdb's table, derived via immunoSEQ multiplex PCR, lists solely in-frame clones and lacks some. The sample has hundreds of thousands of clones, approximately 90% seen once. The sequenced material came from peripheral blood. The clonotype originates from a woman aged 35 to 49 who had recovered from COVID-19. The chain carries TRBV6-1 and TRBJ1-1; D perhaps matches TRBD1 (5 bases). Written as DNA, the CDR3 is TGTGCCAGCAGTGAAGTCTCCGGGGGATGGGGGACTGAAGCTTTCTTT. Amino acid sequence: CASSEVSGGWGTEAFF.